This T cell receptor (beta chain) is drawn from a study of T-cell memory formation after mild COVID-19. TCRdb re-analysed the 5' RACE reads in MiXCR, keeping a single row per CDR3 protein. The table lists around 300,000 distinct CDR3 sequences, roughly 8.2% of them singletons. The CDR3 sequence is 13 residues long. Losses at the gene ends were 8 bases for V and 9 bases for J; bases not matched to a gene: 9. CDR1 is MNHEY and CDR2 is SVGEGT in the germline V gene. The sequenced sample consisted of PBMCs or a T cell subset sorted from them (not recorded which). The clonotype originates from a man younger than 35 who had mild COVID-19 (a few samples of this study predate the infection). Cell type and time point are not known. The rearrangement joins TRBV6-2 or TRBV6-3 to TRBJ2-1; 8 bases map to TRBD1. Here the CDR3 DNA reads TGTGCCAGCCTAACACAGGGGGTCGGTGAGCAGTTCTTC. Its translation: CASLTQGVGEQFF.